This is a list of T cell receptor beta chains from one sample in a study of graft-versus-host responses after intestinal transplantation. Their recognized antigens are unknown. Produced via immunoSEQ multiplex PCR; TCRdb's table is partial and in-frame only. The repertoire consists of more than 95,000 clones, with around nine tenths occurring once and the leading ten covering about 0.18%. Sequencing was performed on unstimulated CD4+ T cells sorted from spleen or lymph node cells, taken before intestinal transplant. The receptors stem from a human donor who received an intestinal transplant. CDR3s include the opening cysteine and the closing phenylalanine or tryptophan. D genes are given only for firm matches. Expanded clones get a size class; other rows say once, few or many, or leave the size out.

V gene: TRBV14; D gene: NA; CDR3 length: 14; clone size: NA; J gene: TRBJ2-1; CDR3 protein: CASSQAPLYNEQFF; CDR3 DNA: TGTGCCAGCAGCCAAGCTCCGTTATACAATGAGCAGTTCTTC
V gene: TRBV6-5; D gene: TRBD1; CDR3 length: 15; clone size: NA; J gene: TRBJ1-5; CDR3 protein: CASSSTGTRSQPQHF; CDR3 DNA: TGTGCCAGCAGTTCGACAGGGACAAGAAGTCAGCCCCAGCATTTT
V gene: TRBV6-6; D gene: TRBD1; CDR3 length: 15; clone size: NA; J gene: TRBJ1-1; CDR3 protein: CASSSPRDRNTEAFF; CDR3 DNA: TGTGCCAGCAGCTCCCCTAGGGACAGGAACACTGAAGCTTTCTTT
V gene: TRBV28; D gene: NA; CDR3 length: 15; clone size: NA; J gene: TRBJ1-3; CDR3 protein: CASILSRVDRNTIYF; CDR3 DNA: TGTGCCAGCATCCTCAGCAGGGTAGACAGAAACACCATATATTTT
V gene: TRBV28; D gene: TRBD1; CDR3 length: 14; clone size: NA; J gene: TRBJ1-3; CDR3 protein: CASSSGGAGNTIYF; CDR3 DNA: TGTGCCAGCAGTTCAGGGGGCGCTGGAAACACCATATATTTT
V gene: TRBV19; D gene: TRBD2; CDR3 length: 16; clone size: NA; J gene: TRBJ2-7; CDR3 protein: CASSRVLSGRGYEQYF; CDR3 DNA: TGTGCCAGTAGCCGAGTCTTAAGCGGGAGGGGGTACGAGCAGTACTTC
V gene: TRBV7-9; D gene: TRBD1; CDR3 length: 15; clone size: NA; J gene: TRBJ1-2; CDR3 protein: CASSLLDSYRGGYTF; CDR3 DNA: TGTGCCAGCAGCCTGCTCGATTCCTACAGGGGTGGCTACACCTTC
V gene: TRBV5-1; D gene: NA; CDR3 length: 14; clone size: NA; J gene: TRBJ2-7; CDR3 protein: CASSLGQGRDEQYF; CDR3 DNA: TGCGCCAGCAGCTTGGGACAGGGGAGGGACGAGCAGTACTTC
V gene: TRBV5-3; D gene: TRBD2; CDR3 length: 15; clone size: NA; J gene: TRBJ2-2; CDR3 protein: CARSTGTRATGELFF; CDR3 DNA: TGTGCCAGAAGTACCGGGACTAGGGCCACCGGGGAGCTGTTTTTT
V gene: TRBV6-5; D gene: TRBD2; CDR3 length: 15; clone size: NA; J gene: TRBJ2-3; CDR3 protein: CASSYAGGPTDTQYF; CDR3 DNA: TGTGCCAGCAGTTACGCGGGGGGGCCCACAGATACGCAGTATTTT
V gene: TRBV5-6; D gene: TRBD1; CDR3 length: 15; clone size: NA; J gene: TRBJ2-7; CDR3 protein: CASSEGLGGPYEQYF; CDR3 DNA: TGTGCCAGCAGCGAAGGTCTAGGGGGCCCGTACGAGCAGTACTTC
V gene: TRBV5-1; D gene: NA; CDR3 length: 13; clone size: NA; J gene: TRBJ1-3; CDR3 protein: CASTVNSGNTIYF; CDR3 DNA: TGCGCCAGCACGGTGAACTCTGGAAACACCATATATTTT
V gene: TRBV30; D gene: TRBD1; CDR3 length: 15; clone size: once; J gene: TRBJ1-5; CDR3 protein: CAWRLPTGANQPQHF; CDR3 DNA: TGTGCCTGGAGACTCCCGACAGGGGCAAATCAGCCCCAGCATTTT
V gene: TRBV30; D gene: NA; CDR3 length: 19; clone size: NA; J gene: TRBJ2-1; CDR3 protein: CAWSVLVDGRLARYNEQFF; CDR3 DNA: TGTGCCTGGAGCGTCCTGGTTGACGGGAGACTCGCCCGGTACAATGAGCAGTTCTTC
V gene: TRBV28; D gene: TRBD1; CDR3 length: 14; clone size: NA; J gene: TRBJ1-1; CDR3 protein: CASTPDRVRGRAFF; CDR3 DNA: TGTGCCAGCACCCCGGACAGGGTGAGGGGAAGAGCTTTCTTT
V gene: TRBV6-1; D gene: NA; CDR3 length: 14; clone size: NA; J gene: TRBJ1-2; CDR3 protein: CASSEYRTVYGYTF; CDR3 DNA: TGTGCCAGCAGTGAATACCGGACAGTCTATGGCTACACCTTC
V gene: TRBV2; D gene: TRBD1; CDR3 length: 17; clone size: NA; J gene: TRBJ1-2; CDR3 protein: CASSAPAGTGSNYGYTF; CDR3 DNA: TGTGCCAGCAGTGCCCCTGCAGGGACAGGGAGTAACTATGGCTACACCTTC
V gene: TRBV5-1; D gene: TRBD2; CDR3 length: 15; clone size: NA; J gene: TRBJ2-5; CDR3 protein: CASSLGLHKGETQYF; CDR3 DNA: TGCGCCAGCAGCCTGGGACTACACAAAGGGGAGACCCAGTACTTC
V gene: TRBV10-2; D gene: NA; CDR3 length: 14; clone size: NA; J gene: TRBJ1-1; CDR3 protein: CASLIGGGNTEAFF; CDR3 DNA: TGCGCCAGCCTTATTGGGGGAGGGAACACTGAAGCTTTCTTT
V gene: TRBV6-5; D gene: TRBD1; CDR3 length: 15; clone size: NA; J gene: TRBJ2-1; CDR3 protein: CASSKDRASYNEQFF; CDR3 DNA: TGTGCCAGCAGCAAGGACAGGGCTTCGTACAATGAGCAGTTCTTC
V gene: TRBV25-1; D gene: NA; CDR3 length: 16; clone size: NA; J gene: TRBJ2-1; CDR3 protein: CASSEYGGSGTREQFF; CDR3 DNA: TGTGCCAGCAGTGAATATGGAGGTAGCGGCACAAGGGAGCAGTTCTTC
V gene: TRBV6-5; D gene: NA; CDR3 length: 14; clone size: NA; J gene: TRBJ1-5; CDR3 protein: CASSRTVRDQPQHF; CDR3 DNA: TGTGCCAGCAGTCGTACGGTCAGGGATCAGCCCCAGCATTTT
V gene: TRBV4-1; D gene: TRBD1; CDR3 length: 16; clone size: few; J gene: TRBJ1-5; CDR3 protein: CASSQVWTGGLGPQHF; CDR3 DNA: TGCGCCAGCAGCCAAGTCTGGACAGGGGGTTTAGGGCCCCAGCATTTT
V gene: TRBV27; D gene: TRBD2; CDR3 length: 15; clone size: NA; J gene: TRBJ2-1; CDR3 protein: CASSWGTSGGNEQFF; CDR3 DNA: TGTGCCAGCAGTTGGGGGACTAGCGGAGGGAATGAGCAGTTCTTC
V gene: TRBV6-5; D gene: NA; CDR3 length: 14; clone size: NA; J gene: TRBJ1-2; CDR3 protein: CASSYSGVGYGYTF; CDR3 DNA: TGTGCCAGCAGTTACTCCGGGGTGGGCTATGGCTACACCTTC
V gene: TRBV18; D gene: TRBD2; CDR3 length: 16; clone size: NA; J gene: TRBJ2-1; CDR3 protein: CASSPRSGRLRNEQFF; CDR3 DNA: TGTGCCAGCTCACCAAGGAGCGGGAGGCTACGAAATGAGCAGTTCTTC
V gene: TRBV10-1; D gene: NA; CDR3 length: 13; clone size: NA; J gene: TRBJ1-1; CDR3 protein: CASSWGPSTEAFF; CDR3 DNA: TGCGCCAGCAGTTGGGGCCCGAGTACTGAAGCTTTCTTT
V gene: TRBV28; D gene: TRBD1; CDR3 length: 15; clone size: NA; J gene: TRBJ2-7; CDR3 protein: CASTRRTGNGYEQYF; CDR3 DNA: TGTGCCAGCACCCGGCGGACAGGGAATGGCTACGAGCAGTACTTC
V gene: TRBV5-1; D gene: TRBD2; CDR3 length: 15; clone size: once; J gene: TRBJ2-7; CDR3 protein: CASSRTGLAGEEQYF; CDR3 DNA: TGCGCCAGCAGCCGGACGGGACTAGCGGGAGAAGAGCAGTACTTC
V gene: TRBV7-9; D gene: TRBD1; CDR3 length: 18; clone size: once; J gene: TRBJ2-5; CDR3 protein: CASSLGIPGTGGEETQYF; CDR3 DNA: TGTGCCAGCAGCTTAGGGATCCCCGGGACAGGGGGGGAAGAGACCCAGTACTTC
V gene: TRBV7-9; D gene: NA; CDR3 length: 13; clone size: NA; J gene: TRBJ1-4; CDR3 protein: CASSQGSGEKLFF; CDR3 DNA: TGTGCCAGCAGCCAGGGGTCGGGGGAAAAACTGTTTTTT
V gene: TRBV28; D gene: TRBD2; CDR3 length: 14; clone size: NA; J gene: TRBJ2-5; CDR3 protein: CASSRAGVQWEQYF; CDR3 DNA: TGTGCCAGCAGTCGGGCGGGAGTGCAGTGGGAGCAGTACTTC
V gene: TRBV28; D gene: NA; CDR3 length: 14; clone size: NA; J gene: TRBJ2-7; CDR3 protein: CASSFRARGYEQYF; CDR3 DNA: TGTGCCAGCAGTTTCCGCGCCAGGGGCTACGAGCAGTACTTC
V gene: TRBV28; D gene: TRBD2; CDR3 length: 15; clone size: NA; J gene: TRBJ2-3; CDR3 protein: CASSTRTRVTDTQYF; CDR3 DNA: TGTGCCAGCAGTACCCGGACTAGGGTTACAGATACGCAGTATTTT
V gene: TRBV5-1; D gene: TRBD2; CDR3 length: 14; clone size: few; J gene: TRBJ2-7; CDR3 protein: CASSLDSGTYEQYF; CDR3 DNA: TGCGCCAGCAGCTTGGATAGCGGGACCTACGAGCAGTACTTC
V gene: TRBV7-2; D gene: NA; CDR3 length: 14; clone size: NA; J gene: TRBJ1-6; CDR3 protein: CASSSRQYERTLHF; CDR3 DNA: TGTGCCAGCAGCTCCCGACAGTATGAAAGAACCCTCCACTTT
V gene: TRBV7-3; D gene: NA; CDR3 length: 14; clone size: NA; J gene: TRBJ2-2; CDR3 protein: CASSLGGWVGELFF; CDR3 DNA: TGTGCCAGCAGCTTAGGGGGCTGGGTCGGGGAGCTGTTTTTT
V gene: TRBV11-2; D gene: NA; CDR3 length: 13; clone size: NA; J gene: TRBJ1-5; CDR3 protein: CASSLLGGQPQHF; CDR3 DNA: TGTGCCAGCAGCTTATTGGGGGGACAGCCCCAGCATTTT
V gene: TRBV6-1; D gene: TRBD2; CDR3 length: 19; clone size: NA; J gene: TRBJ2-3; CDR3 protein: CASSEPIGTSGRGADTQYF; CDR3 DNA: TGTGCCAGCAGTGAGCCCATAGGGACTAGCGGGAGAGGGGCAGATACGCAGTATTTT
V gene: TRBV5-4; D gene: TRBD1; CDR3 length: 12; clone size: once; J gene: TRBJ2-4; CDR3 protein: CASSLQGAIQYF; CDR3 DNA: TGTGCCAGCAGCTTACAGGGGGCCATTCAGTACTTC
V gene: TRBV7-9; D gene: NA; CDR3 length: 14; clone size: NA; J gene: TRBJ2-2; CDR3 protein: CASSSRANTGELFF; CDR3 DNA: TGTGCCAGCAGCTCCCGAGCGAACACCGGGGAGCTGTTTTTT
V gene: TRBV30; D gene: NA; CDR3 length: 12; clone size: few; J gene: TRBJ1-1; CDR3 protein: CAWSVELGEAFF; CDR3 DNA: TGTGCCTGGAGCGTGGAGTTAGGCGAAGCTTTCTTT
V gene: TRBV18; D gene: TRBD1; CDR3 length: 15; clone size: NA; J gene: TRBJ2-2; CDR3 protein: CASSRQGARTGELFF; CDR3 DNA: TGTGCCAGCTCACGACAGGGGGCGCGGACCGGGGAGCTGTTTTTT
V gene: TRBV5-8; D gene: NA; CDR3 length: 15; clone size: NA; J gene: TRBJ2-5; CDR3 protein: CASSSPVLPEWTQYF; CDR3 DNA: TGTGCCAGCAGCTCGCCGGTACTACCTGAATGGACCCAGTACTTC
V gene: TRBV6-5; D gene: NA; CDR3 length: 13; clone size: NA; J gene: TRBJ2-7; CDR3 protein: CASSFGQSYEQYF; CDR3 DNA: TGTGCCAGCAGTTTCGGACAGTCCTACGAGCAGTACTTC
V gene: TRBV28; D gene: NA; CDR3 length: 16; clone size: NA; J gene: TRBJ2-4; CDR3 protein: CASSSSSLIAKNIQYF; CDR3 DNA: TGTGCCAGCAGCTCCTCTTCTCTAATAGCCAAAAACATTCAGTACTTC
V gene: TRBV6-1; D gene: NA; CDR3 length: 14; clone size: NA; J gene: TRBJ1-2; CDR3 protein: CASRKGPDQRGYTF; CDR3 DNA: TGTGCCAGCAGGAAGGGGCCAGATCAGAGAGGCTACACCTTC
V gene: TRBV6-5; D gene: TRBD1; CDR3 length: 13; clone size: NA; J gene: TRBJ1-1; CDR3 protein: CASSRTGNTEAFF; CDR3 DNA: TGTGCCAGCAGTAGGACAGGGAACACTGAAGCTTTCTTT
V gene: TRBV5-1; D gene: TRBD1; CDR3 length: 18; clone size: few; J gene: TRBJ2-2; CDR3 protein: CASSLAPGTGGGTGELFF; CDR3 DNA: TGCGCCAGCAGCTTGGCCCCAGGGACAGGGGGCGGGACCGGGGAGCTGTTTTTT
V gene: TRBV30; D gene: NA; CDR3 length: 11; clone size: NA; J gene: TRBJ2-1; CDR3 protein: CASARLDEQFF; CDR3 DNA: TGTGCTTCGGCTAGATTAGATGAGCAGTTCTTC
V gene: TRBV2; D gene: NA; CDR3 length: 17; clone size: NA; J gene: TRBJ2-2; CDR3 protein: CASRPPRTVANTGELFF; CDR3 DNA: TGTGCCAGCCGTCCCCCAAGGACAGTCGCGAACACCGGGGAGCTGTTTTTT
V gene: TRBV5-1; D gene: NA; CDR3 length: 14; clone size: NA; J gene: TRBJ1-6; CDR3 protein: CASSTGDPNSPLHF; CDR3 DNA: TGCGCCAGCAGCACGGGGGACCCTAATTCACCCCTCCACTTT
V gene: TRBV14; D gene: NA; CDR3 length: 17; clone size: NA; J gene: TRBJ1-2; CDR3 protein: CASSRQTTATGLYGYTF; CDR3 DNA: TGTGCCAGCAGCCGACAGACGACAGCAACTGGGCTATATGGCTACACCTTC
V gene: TRBV4-1; D gene: TRBD2; CDR3 length: 15; clone size: NA; J gene: TRBJ2-1; CDR3 protein: CASSLQLAGVYEQFF; CDR3 DNA: TGCGCCAGCAGTCTCCAACTAGCGGGAGTATATGAGCAGTTCTTC
V gene: TRBV6-5; D gene: TRBD1; CDR3 length: 13; clone size: NA; J gene: TRBJ1-1; CDR3 protein: CASSRGQGEEAFF; CDR3 DNA: TGTGCCAGCAGTCGCGGACAGGGGGAGGAAGCTTTCTTT